The entry below describes one TCR beta chain. Amplification of TRBV12-4/TRBJ1-2 clonotypes used adaptor-ligated barcode primers. TCRdb independently ran MiXCR on the multiplex PCR reads; one entry per CDR3 protein. The table has 1,500 to 2,000 distinct CDR3 sequences, 1% to 1.5% seen once. The V and J ends lost 1 base and 6 bases respectively, with 9 bases between them. The CDR3 spans 13 residues. This TCR derives from a female donor with breast cancer. Sequenced sample: naive CD4+ T cells sorted from blood. Subset: naive CD4+ T cells, CD4+CD45RA+CD25-. The rearrangement links TRBV12-3 or TRBV12-4 to TRBJ1-2; D is undetermined. The CDR3 protein is CASSLVALDGYTF. CDR3 bases: TGTGCCAGCAGTTTAGTAGCCCTTGATGGCTACACCTTC.